The clone carrying this T cell receptor (beta chain) was picked up many times. The CDR3 totals 16 residues. V was trimmed by 0 bases and J by 8 bases, leaving 16 bases between them. The entry originates in a study of early T cells in non-severe SARS-CoV-2 infection. Unique molecular identifier tags were affixed to discrete cDNA molecules. TCRdb recomputed calls from the 5' RACE reads with MiXCR, one row per CDR3 protein. The table lists roughly 56,000 distinct CDR3 sequences, roughly 13% of them singletons. Source material: whole blood. This TCR derives from an adult who was a healthcare worker with PCR-confirmed SARS-CoV-2 infection or an uninfected control (not recorded which). The chain joins TRBV12-3 or TRBV12-4 to TRBJ1-4; D possibly corresponds to TRBD1 (5 bases). Here the CDR3 DNA reads TGTGCCAGCAGTTTAGCGATGGACCCGGGGGGAGAAAAACTGTTTTTT. Residues: CASSLAMDPGGEKLFF.